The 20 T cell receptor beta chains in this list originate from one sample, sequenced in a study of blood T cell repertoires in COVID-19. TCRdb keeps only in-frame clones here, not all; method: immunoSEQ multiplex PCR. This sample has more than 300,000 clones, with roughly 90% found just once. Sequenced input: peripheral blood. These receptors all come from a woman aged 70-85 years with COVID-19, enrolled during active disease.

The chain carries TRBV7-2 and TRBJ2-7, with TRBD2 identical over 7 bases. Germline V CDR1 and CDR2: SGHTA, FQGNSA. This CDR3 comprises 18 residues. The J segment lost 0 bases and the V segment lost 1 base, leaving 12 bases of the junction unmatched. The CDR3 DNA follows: TGTGCCAGCAGCTTAGGGGGGGGAGCTAGAGGCAGCTCCTACGAGCAGTACTTC. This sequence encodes CASSLGGGARGSSYEQYF.

For the CDR3, the DNA is TGTGCCAGCAGCTTAGCCACAGCGGGGGGGCGGGAGCAGTTCTTC. Its protein is CASSLATAGGREQFF. This rearrangement joins TRBV7-6 to TRBJ2-1; 10 bases are shared with TRBD2. V shed 0 bases, J shed 10 bases, and the junction held 6 bases outside the gene matches. The CDR3 has 15 amino acids. The germline V gene encodes CDR1 SGHVS and CDR2 FNYEAQ.

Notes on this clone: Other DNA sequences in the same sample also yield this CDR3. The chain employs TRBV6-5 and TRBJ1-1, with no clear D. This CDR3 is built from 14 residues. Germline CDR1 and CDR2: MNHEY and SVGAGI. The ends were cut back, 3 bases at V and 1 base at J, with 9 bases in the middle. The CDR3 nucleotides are TGTGCCAGCAGTTATTCACCAGGGAACACTGAAGCTTTCTTT. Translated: CASSYSPGNTEAFF.

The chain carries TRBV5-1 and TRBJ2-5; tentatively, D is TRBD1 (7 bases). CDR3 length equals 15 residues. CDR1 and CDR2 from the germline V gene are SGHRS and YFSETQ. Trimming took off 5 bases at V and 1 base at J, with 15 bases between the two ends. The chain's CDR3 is CASSSPGGLQETQYF. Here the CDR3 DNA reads TGCGCCAGCAGTTCACCAGGGGGACTCCAAGAGACCCAGTACTTC. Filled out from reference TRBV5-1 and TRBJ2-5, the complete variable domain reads KAGVTQTPRYLIKTRGQQVTLSCSPISGHRSVSWYQQTPGQGLQFLFEYFSETQRNKGNFPGRFSGRQFSNSRSEMNVSTLELGDSALYLCASSSPGGLQETQYFGPGTRLLVL.

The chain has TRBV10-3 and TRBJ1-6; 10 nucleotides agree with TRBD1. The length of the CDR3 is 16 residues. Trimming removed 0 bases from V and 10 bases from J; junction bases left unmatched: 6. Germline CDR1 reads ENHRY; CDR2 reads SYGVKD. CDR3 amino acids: CAISESGQGSGSPLHF. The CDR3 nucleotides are TGTGCCATCAGTGAGTCGGGACAGGGGTCTGGGTCACCCCTCCACTTT.

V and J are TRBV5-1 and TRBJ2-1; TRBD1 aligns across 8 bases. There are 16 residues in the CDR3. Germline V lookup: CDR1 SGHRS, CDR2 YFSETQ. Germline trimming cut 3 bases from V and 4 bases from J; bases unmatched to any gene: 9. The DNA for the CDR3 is TGCGCCAGCAGCTCCTACTCCGGGACAGGATACAATGAGCAGTTCTTC. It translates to CASSSYSGTGYNEQFF.

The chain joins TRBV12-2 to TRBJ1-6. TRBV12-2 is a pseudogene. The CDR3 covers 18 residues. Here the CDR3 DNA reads TGTGCAAGTCGCTTAGCGCTGACCGGGGAAAACTATAATTCACCCCTCCACTTT. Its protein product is CASRLALTGENYNSPLHF.

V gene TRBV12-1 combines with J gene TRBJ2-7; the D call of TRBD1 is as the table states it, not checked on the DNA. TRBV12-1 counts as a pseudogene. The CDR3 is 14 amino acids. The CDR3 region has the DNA TGTGCCAGCAGCTCGGAGCAGGGGTTCTACGAGCAGTACTTC. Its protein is CASSSEQGFYEQYF.

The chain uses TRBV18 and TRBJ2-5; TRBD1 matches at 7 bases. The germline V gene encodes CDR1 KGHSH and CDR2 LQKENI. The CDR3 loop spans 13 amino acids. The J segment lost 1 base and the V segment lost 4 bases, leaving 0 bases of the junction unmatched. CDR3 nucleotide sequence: TGTGCCAGCTCACGGGACAGCCAAGAGACCCAGTACTTC. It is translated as CASSRDSQETQYF.

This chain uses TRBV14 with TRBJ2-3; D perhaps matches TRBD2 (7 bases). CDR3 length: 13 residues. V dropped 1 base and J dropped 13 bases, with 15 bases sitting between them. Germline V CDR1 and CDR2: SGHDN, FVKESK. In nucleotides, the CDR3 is TGTGCCAGCAGCCAAGTACCGGGGGGCGACAAGTATTTT. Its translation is CASSQVPGGDKYF.

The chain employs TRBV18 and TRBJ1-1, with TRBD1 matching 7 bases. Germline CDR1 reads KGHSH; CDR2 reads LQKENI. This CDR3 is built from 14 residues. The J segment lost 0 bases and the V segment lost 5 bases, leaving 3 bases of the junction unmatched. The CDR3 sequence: CASSRDRLNTEAFF. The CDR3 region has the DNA TGTGCCAGCTCAAGGGACAGATTGAACACTGAAGCTTTCTTT.

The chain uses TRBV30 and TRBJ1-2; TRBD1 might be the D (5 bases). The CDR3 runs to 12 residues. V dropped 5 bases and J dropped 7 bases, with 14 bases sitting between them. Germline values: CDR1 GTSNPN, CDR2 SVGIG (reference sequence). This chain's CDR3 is CAWEKGKGGYTF. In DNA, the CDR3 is TGTGCCTGGGAGAAGGGGAAAGGTGGCTACACCTTC. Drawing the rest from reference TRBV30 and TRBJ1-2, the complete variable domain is SQTIHQWPATLVQPVGSPLSLECTVEGTSNPNLYWYRQAAGRGLQLLFYSVGIGQISSEVPQNLSASRPQDRQFILSSKKLLLSDSGFYLCAWEKGKGGYTFGSGTRLTVV.

The CDR3 DNA follows: TGTGCCAGCAGTTTCGGGGGGCAGGGACAGGGCGTATTTCATGGCTACACCTTC. It yields the protein CASSFGGQGQGVFHGYTF. The chain has TRBV27 and TRBJ1-2, with 9 bases fitting TRBD1. The CDR3 length is 18 residues. Losses at the gene ends were 3 bases for V and 6 bases for J; bases not matched to a gene: 17. Germline V lookup: CDR1 MNHEY, CDR2 SMNVEV (reference sequence).

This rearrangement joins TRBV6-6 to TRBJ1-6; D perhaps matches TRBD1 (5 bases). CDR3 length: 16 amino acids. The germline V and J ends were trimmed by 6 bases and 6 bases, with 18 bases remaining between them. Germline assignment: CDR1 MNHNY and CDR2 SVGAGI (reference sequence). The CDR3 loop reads CASSLLSGVVNSPLHF. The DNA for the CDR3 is TGTGCCAGCAGCCTACTCTCGGGGGTAGTTAATTCACCCCTCCACTTT.

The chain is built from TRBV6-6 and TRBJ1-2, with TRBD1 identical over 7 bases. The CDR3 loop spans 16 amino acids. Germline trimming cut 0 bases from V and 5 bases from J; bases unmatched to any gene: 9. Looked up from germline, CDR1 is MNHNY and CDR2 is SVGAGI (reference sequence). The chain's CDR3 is CASSYSVVGTAYGYTF. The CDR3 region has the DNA TGTGCCAGCAGTTACTCCGTGGTCGGGACAGCTTATGGCTACACCTTC.

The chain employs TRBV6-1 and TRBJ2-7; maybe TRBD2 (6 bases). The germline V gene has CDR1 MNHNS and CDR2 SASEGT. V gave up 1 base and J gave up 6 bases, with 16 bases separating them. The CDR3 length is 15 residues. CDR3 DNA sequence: TGTGCCAGCAGTGAAGAGATCGGGGGTTCGGGCGAGCAGTACTTC. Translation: CASSEEIGGSGEQYF.

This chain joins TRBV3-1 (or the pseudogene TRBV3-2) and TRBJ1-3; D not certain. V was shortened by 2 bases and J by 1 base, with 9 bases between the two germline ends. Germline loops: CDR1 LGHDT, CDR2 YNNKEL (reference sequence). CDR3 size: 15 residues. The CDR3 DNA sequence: TGTGCCAGCAGCCAAACGGGGAATTCTGGAAACACCATATATTTT. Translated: CASSQTGNSGNTIYF.

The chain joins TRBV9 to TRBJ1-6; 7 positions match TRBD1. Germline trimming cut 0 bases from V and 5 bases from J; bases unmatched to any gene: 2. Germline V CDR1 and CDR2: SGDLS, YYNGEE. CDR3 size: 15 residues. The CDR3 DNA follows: TGTGCCAGCAGCGTAGAGGGGGCGAATAATTCACCCCTCCACTTT. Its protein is CASSVEGANNSPLHF.

CDR3 sequence (DNA): TGTGCCTGGAGTGTAGACAGTATGGATCAGCCCCAGCATTTT. Protein sequence: CAWSVDSMDQPQHF. The chain links TRBV30 to TRBJ1-5; D is perhaps TRBD1 (5 bases). Between the trimmed V and J ends, which lost 0 bases and 5 bases, there was a span of 11 bases. The CDR3 extends over 14 amino acids. Germline CDR1 GTSNPN, CDR2 SVGIG (reference sequence).

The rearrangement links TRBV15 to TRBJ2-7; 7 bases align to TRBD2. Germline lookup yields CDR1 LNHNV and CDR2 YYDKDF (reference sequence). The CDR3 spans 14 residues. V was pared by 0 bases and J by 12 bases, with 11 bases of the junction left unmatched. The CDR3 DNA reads TGTGCCACCAGCAGAGAGGGTAACGGCCCGGGGGGGTACTTC. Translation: CATSREGNGPGGYF.